Below are 30 T cell receptor beta chains sequenced from a single sample in a study of shared clonotypes between healthy human individuals. Libraries were prepared by immunoSEQ multiplex PCR; TCRdb keeps only in-frame clonotypes and omits some of them. The sample has 850,000 to 1,200,000 clones, 65% to 75% seen once. The sequenced sample was memory CD4+ T cells sorted from blood. Documented subset: CD45RA-negative fraction. The receptors were sampled from a man between 18 and 35 years old in good health.

This chain links TRBV5-1 with TRBJ2-7; 10 nucleotides match TRBD2. J lost 5 bases, V lost 5 bases, and 10 bases had no gene match. This CDR3 is 15 amino acids long. The germline V gene encodes CDR1 SGHRS and CDR2 YFSETQ. The chain's CDR3 is CASRRGGTSDHEQYF. CDR3 nucleotides: TGCGCCAGCAGACGGGGCGGGACTAGCGACCACGAGCAGTACTTC.

The rearrangement uses TRBV6-5 and TRBJ1-4; maybe TRBD1 (6 bases). The CDR3 is 14 residues long. The germline gives CDR1 MNHEY, CDR2 SVGAGI. V was pared by 5 bases and J by 2 bases, with 9 bases between. The CDR3 DNA sequence: TGTGCCAGCAGTGCCGGGGGCACTAATGAAAAACTGTTTTTT. Translation gives CASSAGGTNEKLFF.

This chain links TRBV18 with TRBJ2-1; D perhaps matches TRBD2 (6 bases). The V end lost 0 bases, the J end lost 7 bases, and 16 bases lay between the germline ends. CDR1 and CDR2 from the germline V gene are KGHSH and LQKENI. The CDR3 runs to 16 residues. The CDR3 spells CASSPPVRGTGNEQFF. The CDR3 nucleotides read TGTGCCAGCTCACCACCGGTTCGGGGGACGGGGAATGAGCAGTTCTTC. Full variable domain (outside the CDR3, taken from reference TRBV18 and TRBJ2-1): NAGVMQNPRHLVRRRGQEARLRCSPMKGHSHVYWYRQLPEEGLKFMVYLQKENIIDESGMPKERFSAEFPKEGPSILRIQQVVRGDSAAYFCASSPPVRGTGNEQFFGPGTRLTVL.

A remark on this clone: Being one base from a much bigger clone, this may be a read error. The sample holds other DNA sequences that translate to the same CDR3. The chain employs TRBV18 and TRBJ2-5; unclear D gene. This CDR3 contains 11 residues. The V and J ends lost 5 bases and 2 bases respectively, with 3 bases between them. From germline, CDR1 is KGHSH and CDR2 LQKENI. Written as DNA, the CDR3 is TGTGCCAGCTCAACTCAAGAGACCCAGTACTTC. Translation gives CASSTQETQYF. The full variable domain, completed using reference TRBV18 and TRBJ2-5, is NAGVMQNPRHLVRRRGQEARLRCSPMKGHSHVYWYRQLPEEGLKFMVYLQKENIIDESGMPKERFSAEFPKEGPSILRIQQVVRGDSAAYFCASSTQETQYFGPGTRLLVL.

The chain combines TRBV10-3 with TRBJ2-1; maybe TRBD1 (7 bases). The CDR3 is 11 amino acids. The V end was cut by 10 bases, the J end by 8 bases, with 12 bases between. Germline loops: CDR1 ENHRY, CDR2 SYGVKD. The CDR3 loop reads CATRGAHEQFF. The CDR3, as DNA: TGTGCCACCAGGGGGGCCCATGAGCAGTTCTTC.

The genes are TRBV9 and TRBJ2-3; 11 bases align to TRBD2. The CDR3 is made up of 18 amino acids. The trim removed 0 bases at V and 6 bases at J, leaving 12 bases unmatched. Germline V lookup: CDR1 SGDLS, CDR2 YYNGEE. Here the CDR3 reads CASSVAVNSGGARDTQYF. The CDR3 DNA reads as TGTGCCAGCAGCGTAGCGGTCAATAGCGGGGGGGCTAGGGATACGCAGTATTTT.

This clone was seen ten or more times. This rearrangement joins TRBV7-2 to TRBJ2-3; D unclear. V was pared by 5 bases and J by 0 bases, with 12 bases between. Germline-derived CDR1 and CDR2 are SGHTA and FQGNSA. The CDR3 extends over 15 amino acids. CDR3 nucleotide sequence: TGTGCCAGCAGCCCCAGCCGCTCTAGCACAGATACGCAGTATTTT. It codes for CASSPSRSSTDTQYF.

In DNA, the CDR3 is TGTGCCAGCAGGGTAGGGATGAGTGGTGCAGATACGCAGTATTTT. Translation gives CASRVGMSGADTQYF. This chain connects TRBV2 to TRBJ2-3; no clear D. The germline V gene has CDR1 SNHLY and CDR2 FYNNEI. The CDR3 is made up of 15 amino acids. Trimming removed 6 bases at V and 4 bases at J, with 17 bases between.

With respect to this clone: Additional DNA sequences in this sample encode the identical CDR3. The chain uses TRBV30 and TRBJ2-5; 7 bases fit TRBD2. Per germline, CDR1 GTSNPN and CDR2 SVGIG (reference sequence). V lost 0 bases, J lost 5 bases, and 3 bases stayed unmatched. This CDR3 is 13 amino acids long. CDR3 sequence reads: CAWSVRRGETQYF. The CDR3 region has the DNA TGTGCCTGGAGTGTCCGGCGGGGGGAGACCCAGTACTTC. The entire variable domain, with the rest obtained from reference TRBV30 and TRBJ2-5, is as follows: SQTIHQWPATLVQPVGSPLSLECTVEGTSNPNLYWYRQAAGRGLQLLFYSVGIGQISSEVPQNLSASRPQDRQFILSSKKLLLSDSGFYLCAWSVRRGETQYFGPGTRLLVL.

The chain uses TRBV27 and TRBJ2-6, with D unresolved. With 3 bases removed from V and 0 bases from J, the gap between germline ends came to 9 bases. In germline, CDR1 is MNHEY, CDR2 SMNVEV (reference sequence). The CDR3 runs 16 residues. The CDR3 DNA follows: TGTGCCAGCAGTTTTTCCAGAAACTCTGGGGCCAACGTCCTGACTTTC. As protein: CASSFSRNSGANVLTF.

This clone was seen more than once but under ten times. This chain uses TRBV7-8 with TRBJ1-2, with TRBD1 matching 7 bases. J gave up 8 bases and V 5 bases, and 14 bases lay outside the gene matches. The CDR3 loop spans 15 amino acids. Looked up from germline, CDR1 is SGHVS and CDR2 is FQNEAQ. The CDR3 region has the DNA TGTGCCAGCAGCCGCGCGGGGACAGACATGGGCGGCTACACCTTC. Translation gives CASSRAGTDMGGYTF. The complete variable domain, with remaining parts taken from reference TRBV7-8 and TRBJ1-2, reads GAGVSQSPRYKVAKRGQDVALRCDPISGHVSLFWYQQALGQGPEFLTYFQNEAQLDKSGLPSDRFFAERPEGSVSTLKIQRTQQEDSAVYLCASSRAGTDMGGYTFGSGTRLTVV.

CDR3 in DNA: TGTGCCAGCAGTTTATCTTCCTCATGGGGGGACCAGTACTTC. Residues: CASSLSSSWGDQYF. This chain uses TRBV27 with TRBJ2-5, with a weak D call TRBD2 (6 bases). The V end lost 0 bases, the J end lost 10 bases, and 15 bases lay between the germline ends. In germline, CDR1 is MNHEY, CDR2 SMNVEV (reference sequence). The CDR3 runs to 14 residues.

This clone was counted at least ten times. The chain couples TRBV28 to TRBJ1-6, with 10 bases that match TRBD1. Germline values: CDR1 MDHEN, CDR2 SYDVKM. The V gene end was trimmed by 3 bases and the J gene end by 0 bases; junction bases not matched to a gene: 8. The CDR3 covers 19 residues. Written as DNA, the CDR3 is TGTGCCAGCAGTTTGTGGGGGACAGGGGTGGGCTCCTATAATTCACCCCTCCACTTT. Its translation: CASSLWGTGVGSYNSPLHF.

V usage is TRBV5-1 and J usage is TRBJ2-1; 9 bases are a match to TRBD2. V lost 5 bases and J lost 1; bases outside the gene matches: 4. This CDR3 region has 15 residues. CDR1 is SGHRS and CDR2 is YFSETQ in the germline V gene. CDR3 DNA: TGCGCCAGCAGTAAAGCGGGGGGATCCTACAATGAGCAGTTCTTC. Translated: CASSKAGGSYNEQFF.

In regard to this clone: This CDR3 is also generated by other DNA sequences in the sample. This chain joins TRBV5-1 and TRBJ2-5; TRBD1 matches 10 bases. V shed 7 bases and J 2 bases; nucleotides not matched to a gene: 2. Germline lookup yields CDR1 SGHRS and CDR2 YFSETQ. The CDR3 spans 13 residues. The CDR3 sequence: CASRTGGQETQYF. CDR3 bases: TGCGCCAGCCGGACAGGGGGACAAGAGACCCAGTACTTC.

Worth noting for this clone: The junction departs from germline at one end; a sequencing error may be responsible. V and J are TRBV7-8 and TRBJ2-1, with a possible D match to TRBD1 (6 bases). The CDR3 sequence is 13 residues long. Germline lookup yields CDR1 SGHVS and CDR2 FQNEAQ. The CDR3 coding sequence is TGTGCCAGCAGCGTAGCAGGGGTAGGAGAGCAGTTCTTC. Its translation: CASSVAGVGEQFF.

The chain combines TRBV2 with TRBJ2-7; D unclear. CDR1 is SNHLY, CDR2 FYNNEI, per germline. Deletions cut 6 bases from V and 1 base from J, with 10 bases between. The CDR3 loop spans 13 amino acids. The CDR3 DNA reads as TGTGCCAGCAGCCGGGTCTCATCCTACGAGCAGTACTTC. It encodes CASSRVSSYEQYF.

This clone came up a few times. This same CDR3 is encoded by further DNA sequences in the sample. The rearrangement links TRBV28 to TRBJ1-4; no definite D call. Germline loops: CDR1 MDHEN, CDR2 SYDVKM. The CDR3 is 14 amino acids. With 3 bases removed from V and 7 bases from J, the gap between germline ends came to 12 bases. Here the CDR3 DNA reads TGTGCCAGCAGTTTGGGCGCAGGTGCTGAAAAACTGTTTTTT. It encodes CASSLGAGAEKLFF.

This clone has just one count. The J gene is TRBJ2-2, the V gene TRBV6-6; no reliable D call. Looked up from germline, CDR1 is MNHNY and CDR2 is SVGAGI (reference sequence). This CDR3 comprises 13 residues. Trimming removed 6 bases from V and 4 bases from J, with 9 bases in between. CDR3 coding DNA: TGTGCCAGCAGCTACGGGTTCACCGGGGAGCTGTTTTTT. Its protein is CASSYGFTGELFF.

This clone appeared once. The rearrangement links TRBV5-1 to TRBJ2-3; tentative D call: TRBD2 (5 bases). The V end lost 0 bases, the J end lost 0 bases, and 8 bases lay between the germline ends. This CDR3 contains 15 residues. In germline, CDR1 is SGHRS, CDR2 YFSETQ. The CDR3: CASSLEKRSTDTQYF. CDR3 coding DNA: TGCGCCAGCAGCTTGGAAAAGCGGAGCACAGATACGCAGTATTTT.

The chain employs TRBV5-4 and TRBJ1-1; TRBD1 agrees at 8 bases. This CDR3 is 14 amino acids long. V trimming: 0 bases; J trimming: 5 bases; junction bases outside the gene matches: 3. Germline values: CDR1 SGHNT, CDR2 YYREEE (reference sequence). CDR3 region: CASSLGQGRTEAFF. CDR3 nucleotides: TGTGCCAGCAGCTTGGGACAGGGGAGAACTGAAGCTTTCTTT.

This chain links TRBV5-1 with TRBJ1-1, with TRBD1 matching 7 bases. The CDR3 spans 15 residues. The V and J ends lost 4 bases and 5 bases, in that order; junction bases with no gene match: 11. Germline values: CDR1 SGHRS, CDR2 YFSETQ. The CDR3 nucleotides read TGCGCCAGCAGCCCCGAGAACGGCAGGGGGACTGAAGCTTTCTTT. This codes for CASSPENGRGTEAFF.

The V gene is TRBV4-2, the J gene TRBJ2-2; TRBD2 agrees at 10 bases. CDR1 and CDR2 from the germline V gene are LGHNA and YNFKEQ. With 4 bases clipped from V and 8 bases from J, the junction kept 10 bases outside the gene matches. The CDR3 contains 16 residues. CDR3 sequence reads: CASSPSGGQTRGELFF. CDR3 sequence (DNA): TGTGCCAGCAGCCCTAGCGGGGGCCAAACTCGGGGGGAGCTGTTTTTT.

The J gene is TRBJ2-3, the V gene TRBV6-1; 7 nucleotides match TRBD1. The CDR3 has 15 residues. V trimming: 4 bases; J trimming: 2 bases; junction bases outside the gene matches: 6. Germline V lookup: CDR1 MNHNS, CDR2 SASEGT. The CDR3 nucleotides are TGTGCCAGCAGTGGGTTCGGGACAGCCACAGATACGCAGTATTTT. It codes for CASSGFGTATDTQYF.

The CDR3 loop is CSVGEGSRQTQYF. The CDR3 DNA follows: TGCAGCGTTGGGGAGGGGAGTCGGCAGACCCAGTACTTC. This chain connects TRBV29-1 to TRBJ2-5; 7 nucleotides agree with TRBD2. With 4 bases clipped from V and 6 bases from J, the junction kept 8 bases outside the gene matches. The germline gives CDR1 SQVTM, CDR2 ANQGSEA. The CDR3 extends over 13 amino acids.

This chain connects TRBV15 to TRBJ1-2; the D gene is possibly TRBD1 (6 bases). The V gene's germline CDR1 is LNHNV and CDR2 YYDKDF (reference sequence). The CDR3 spans 13 residues. The V and J ends lost 1 base and 8 bases respectively, with 11 bases between them. CDR3 nucleotide sequence: TGTGCCACCAGCAGAGGTGGGGGCAGGGGCTACACCTTC. This codes for CATSRGGGRGYTF. Variable domain in full (rest from reference TRBV15 and TRBJ1-2): DAMVIQNPRYQVTQFGKPVTLSCSQTLNHNVMYWYQQKSSQAPKLLFHYYDKDFNNEADTPDNFQSRRPNTSFCFLDIRSPGLGDTAMYLCATSRGGGRGYTFGSGTRLTVV.

V gene TRBV5-1 combines with J gene TRBJ2-3; no clear D gene. CDR1 and CDR2 from the germline V gene are SGHRS and YFSETQ. Trimming removed 4 bases at V and 4 bases at J, with 13 bases between. The CDR3 is 14 amino acids. The CDR3 DNA reads as TGCGCCAGCAGCCGCTGGGTCCCGGCAGATACGCAGTATTTT. This gives the protein CASSRWVPADTQYF.

This chain joins TRBV10-1 and TRBJ2-3; TRBD1 or TRBD2 may be the D gene (5 bases each). Germline V gives CDR1 WNHNN, CDR2 SYGVQD (reference sequence). V lost 4 bases, J lost 2 bases, and 7 bases lay in between. The CDR3 covers 13 residues. CDR3 in DNA: TGCGCCAGCAGTGGGGACCTCACAGATACGCAGTATTTT. It codes for CASSGDLTDTQYF.

The CDR3 DNA sequence: TGTGCCAGTAGTAATACAGGTATGGAGCCCCAGCATTTT. This encodes CASSNTGMEPQHF. This chain connects TRBV19 to TRBJ1-5; a weak D match, TRBD1 (5 bases). Germline CDR1 is LNHDA and CDR2 is SQIVND (reference sequence). Trimming cost V 4 bases and J 8 bases, with 12 bases left between them. The CDR3 runs to 13 residues.

The V call is TRBV5-1, the J call TRBJ2-2, with a weak D call TRBD1 (6 bases). Trimming took off 5 bases at V and 6 bases at J, with 11 bases between the two ends. This CDR3 has 13 amino acids. In germline, CDR1 is SGHRS, CDR2 YFSETQ. CDR3 region: CASRGAWAGELFF. For the CDR3, the DNA is TGCGCCAGCAGGGGGGCGTGGGCCGGGGAGCTGTTTTTT.